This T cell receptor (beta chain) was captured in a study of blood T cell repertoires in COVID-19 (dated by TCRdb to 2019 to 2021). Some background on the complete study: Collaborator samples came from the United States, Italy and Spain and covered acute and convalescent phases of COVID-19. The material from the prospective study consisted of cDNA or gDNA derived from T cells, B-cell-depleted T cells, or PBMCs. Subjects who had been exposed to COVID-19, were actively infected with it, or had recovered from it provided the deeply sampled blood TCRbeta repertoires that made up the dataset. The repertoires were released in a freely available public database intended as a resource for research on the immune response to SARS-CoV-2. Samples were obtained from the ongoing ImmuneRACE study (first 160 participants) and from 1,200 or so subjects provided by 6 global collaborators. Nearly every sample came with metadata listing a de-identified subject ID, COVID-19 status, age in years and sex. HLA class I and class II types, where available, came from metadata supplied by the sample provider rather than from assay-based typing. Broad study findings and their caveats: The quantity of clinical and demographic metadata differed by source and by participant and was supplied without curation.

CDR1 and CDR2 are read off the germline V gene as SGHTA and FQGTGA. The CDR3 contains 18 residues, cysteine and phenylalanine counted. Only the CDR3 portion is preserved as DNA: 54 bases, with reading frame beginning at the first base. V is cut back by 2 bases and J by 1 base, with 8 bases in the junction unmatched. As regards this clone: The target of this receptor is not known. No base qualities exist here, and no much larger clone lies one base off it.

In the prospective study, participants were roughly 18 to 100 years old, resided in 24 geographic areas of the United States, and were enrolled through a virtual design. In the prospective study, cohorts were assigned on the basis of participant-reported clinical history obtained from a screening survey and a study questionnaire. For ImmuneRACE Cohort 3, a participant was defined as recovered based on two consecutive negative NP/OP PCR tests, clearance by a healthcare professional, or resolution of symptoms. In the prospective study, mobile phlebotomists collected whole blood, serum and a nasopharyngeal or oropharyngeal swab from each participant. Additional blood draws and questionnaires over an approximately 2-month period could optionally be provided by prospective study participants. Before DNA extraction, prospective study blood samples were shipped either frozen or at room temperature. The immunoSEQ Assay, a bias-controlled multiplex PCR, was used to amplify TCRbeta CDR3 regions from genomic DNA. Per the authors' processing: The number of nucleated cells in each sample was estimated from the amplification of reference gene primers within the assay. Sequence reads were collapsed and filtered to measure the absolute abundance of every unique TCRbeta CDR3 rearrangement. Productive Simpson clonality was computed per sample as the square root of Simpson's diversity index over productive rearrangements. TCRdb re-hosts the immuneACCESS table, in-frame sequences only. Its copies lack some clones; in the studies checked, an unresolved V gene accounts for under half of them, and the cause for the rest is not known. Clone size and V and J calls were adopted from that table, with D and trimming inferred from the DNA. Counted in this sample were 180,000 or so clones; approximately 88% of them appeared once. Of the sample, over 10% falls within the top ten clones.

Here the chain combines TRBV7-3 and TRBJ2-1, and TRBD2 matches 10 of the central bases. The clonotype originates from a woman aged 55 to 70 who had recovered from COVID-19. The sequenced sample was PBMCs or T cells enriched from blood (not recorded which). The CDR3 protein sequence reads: CASSLEAGGPLSYNEQFF. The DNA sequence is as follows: TGTGCCAGCAGCTTAGAAGCGGGGGGGCCGTTGTCCTACAATGAGCAGTTCTTC.